This T cell receptor (beta chain) was recorded in a study of blood T cells in healthy people across ages. Study-wide points: Donors of long life had a larger count of naive CD4+ cells and greater diversity than aged donors. Older age went with lower TCR beta diversity per million T cells, in a roughly linear way.

The authors ran a second PCR of roughly 6 to 11 cycles using a sample-barcoded 5' primer and a J-beta primer mix. Each cDNA molecule was tagged by a template-switch adaptor that had 12 random nucleotides. TCRdb recomputed calls from the 5' RACE reads with MiXCR, one row per CDR3 protein. Here the sample spans about 1,500,000 distinct CDR3 sequences, approximately 28% being singletons. This clonotype was observed at least ten times. Antigen: not known. Each donor had about 10 milliliters of peripheral blood drawn. Germline values: CDR1 SGHTA, CDR2 FQGNSA. Trimming took 2 bases from V and 0 from J, leaving 17 bases between them. This CDR3 contains 18 residues.

Material for sequencing was blood. The chain carries TRBV7-2 and TRBJ2-1; D may be TRBD2 (6 bases). The origin of this receptor is a woman aged 30 to 39 in good health. DNA for the CDR3: TGTGCCAGCAGCTTACGACCCGCGGCGGGAAGCTCCTACAATGAGCAGTTCTTC. Encoded protein: CASSLRPAAGSSYNEQFF.